This is a list of T cell receptor beta chains from one sample in a study of patients and donors after allogeneic stem cell transplantation. MiXCR was run by TCRdb on the RT-PCR reads, yielding one entry per CDR3 protein. The table includes 900,000 to 1,000,000 distinct CDR3 sequences, roughly 18% detected once. Sequenced material: blood, either unsorted or a sorted T cell fraction (not recorded which). The receptor source for this set is a human donor who was either an allogeneic HSCT recipient or a stem cell or donor lymphocyte infusion donor (not recorded which). It is not recorded whose cells these are; they may come from a transplant donor. Both conserved end residues are part of each CDR3. The order of the fields is J gene, V gene, clone size, CDR3 length, D gene, CDR3 DNA, CDR3 protein. The D gene is left open where the match is weak. Clone size appears in some rows only: once, few, many, or a class for an expanded clone.

J gene: TRBJ2-1; V gene: TRBV11-3; clone size: NA; CDR3 length: 17; D gene: TRBD2; CDR3 DNA: TGTGCCAGCAGCTTAGGCGGTAGCGGGAGAACCTACAATGAGCAGTTCTTC; CDR3 protein: CASSLGGSGRTYNEQFF
J gene: TRBJ2-7; V gene: TRBV27; clone size: few; CDR3 length: 15; D gene: NA; CDR3 DNA: TGTGCCAGCAGTTTAAAAGCGCACCACTCCTACGAGCAGTACTTC; CDR3 protein: CASSLKAHHSYEQYF
J gene: TRBJ1-2; V gene: TRBV12-3/TRBV12-4; clone size: many; CDR3 length: 16; D gene: NA; CDR3 DNA: TGTGCCAGCAGTCCTTCCGGGACGAGGGGTCACTATGGCTACACCTTC; CDR3 protein: CASSPSGTRGHYGYTF
J gene: TRBJ1-6; V gene: TRBV15; clone size: NA; CDR3 length: 16; D gene: NA; CDR3 DNA: TGTGCCACCAGCAGAGATCTCTCTAGACTTTGGGCACCCCTCCACTTT; CDR3 protein: CATSRDLSRLWAPLHF
J gene: TRBJ1-3; V gene: TRBV18; clone size: NA; CDR3 length: 16; D gene: NA; CDR3 DNA: TGTGCCAGCTCACCCGAAGAGGCGGTTTCTGGAAACACCATATATTTT; CDR3 protein: CASSPEEAVSGNTIYF
J gene: TRBJ2-7; V gene: TRBV7-2; clone size: many; CDR3 length: 14; D gene: NA; CDR3 DNA: TGTGCCAGCAGCCCCGAGGGGAATACCTACGAGCAGTACTTC; CDR3 protein: CASSPEGNTYEQYF
J gene: TRBJ2-1; V gene: TRBV20-1; clone size: few; CDR3 length: 14; D gene: TRBD2; CDR3 DNA: TGCAGTGCGTGGCCGGGACTAGCGAGGGATGAGCAGTTCTTC; CDR3 protein: CSAWPGLARDEQFF
J gene: TRBJ1-2; V gene: TRBV3-1; clone size: NA; CDR3 length: 12; D gene: NA; CDR3 DNA: TGTGCCAGCAGCCAACTAGATCTTGGCTACACCTTC; CDR3 protein: CASSQLDLGYTF
J gene: TRBJ1-2; V gene: TRBV6-6; clone size: few; CDR3 length: 12; D gene: NA; CDR3 DNA: TGTGCCACCCCAGGGGCGATGGATGGCTACACCTTC; CDR3 protein: CATPGAMDGYTF
J gene: TRBJ2-5; V gene: TRBV24-1; clone size: NA; CDR3 length: 16; D gene: TRBD1; CDR3 DNA: TGTGCCACCAGTGATACGAAGGACAGGGGTGGAGAGACCCAGTACTTC; CDR3 protein: CATSDTKDRGGETQYF
J gene: TRBJ1-2; V gene: TRBV12-3/TRBV12-4; clone size: many; CDR3 length: 14; D gene: NA; CDR3 DNA: TGTGCCAGCAGTTTGAGTGGGGGACTCTATGGCTACACCTTC; CDR3 protein: CASSLSGGLYGYTF
J gene: TRBJ2-5; V gene: TRBV7-9; clone size: few; CDR3 length: 17; D gene: TRBD2; CDR3 DNA: TGTGCCAGCAGCTTAGCCCCAGCGGGAGGTTTCCGGGAGACCCAGTACTTC; CDR3 protein: CASSLAPAGGFRETQYF
J gene: TRBJ2-2; V gene: TRBV12-3/TRBV12-4; clone size: many; CDR3 length: 14; D gene: NA; CDR3 DNA: TGTGCCAGCAGTTTAGTTGGCTACACCGGGGAGCTGTTTTTT; CDR3 protein: CASSLVGYTGELFF
J gene: TRBJ2-2; V gene: TRBV29-1; clone size: few; CDR3 length: 12; D gene: TRBD1; CDR3 DNA: TGCAGCGGACAGGGGAGCACCGGGGAGCTGTTTTTT; CDR3 protein: CSGQGSTGELFF
J gene: TRBJ1-2; V gene: TRBV20-1; clone size: few; CDR3 length: 16; D gene: NA; CDR3 DNA: TGCAGTGCTTCCCTATCGGCCCGCCCCACCCATGATGGCTACACCTTC; CDR3 protein: CSASLSARPTHDGYTF
J gene: TRBJ2-3; V gene: TRBV3-1; clone size: few; CDR3 length: 17; D gene: TRBD1; CDR3 DNA: TGTGCCAGCAGCCGCCAATCACAGGGGCTCAACACAGATACGCAGTATTTT; CDR3 protein: CASSRQSQGLNTDTQYF
J gene: TRBJ1-1; V gene: TRBV4-1; clone size: few; CDR3 length: 16; D gene: NA; CDR3 DNA: TGCGCCAGCAGCGAAAGGCCAGGCAGCGAGGCCACTGAAGCTTTCTTT; CDR3 protein: CASSERPGSEATEAFF
J gene: TRBJ2-3; V gene: TRBV4-2; clone size: few; CDR3 length: 14; D gene: NA; CDR3 DNA: TGTGCCAGCAGCCAAGATTTACGGCTGGATACGCAGTATTTT; CDR3 protein: CASSQDLRLDTQYF
J gene: TRBJ2-7; V gene: TRBV6-1; clone size: few; CDR3 length: 13; D gene: NA; CDR3 DNA: TGTGCCAGCAGTAGGAGTGACTACGTCGAGCAGTACTTC; CDR3 protein: CASSRSDYVEQYF
J gene: TRBJ1-5; V gene: TRBV5-1; clone size: few; CDR3 length: 15; D gene: NA; CDR3 DNA: TGCGCCAGCAGCTTAAATTGGGGGACTAATCAGCCCCAGCATTTT; CDR3 protein: CASSLNWGTNQPQHF
J gene: TRBJ2-2; V gene: TRBV2; clone size: many; CDR3 length: 15; D gene: NA; CDR3 DNA: TGTGCCAGCAGTGTCGGGGTGGTGAACACCGGGGAGCTGTTTTTT; CDR3 protein: CASSVGVVNTGELFF
J gene: TRBJ1-1; V gene: TRBV29-1; clone size: few; CDR3 length: 13; D gene: NA; CDR3 DNA: TGCAGCGGGTGCCGGGGGAGGAACACTGAAGCTTTCTTT; CDR3 protein: CSGCRGRNTEAFF
J gene: TRBJ2-3; V gene: TRBV20-1; clone size: few; CDR3 length: 15; D gene: TRBD1; CDR3 DNA: TGCAGTGCTCGGGACAGTAGGAAGAGCACAGATACGCAGTATTTT; CDR3 protein: CSARDSRKSTDTQYF
J gene: TRBJ1-4; V gene: TRBV6-5; clone size: few; CDR3 length: 14; D gene: NA; CDR3 DNA: TGTGCCAGCAGTTCCGGGACGGTGGATGAAAAACTGTTTTTT; CDR3 protein: CASSSGTVDEKLFF
J gene: TRBJ1-2; V gene: TRBV12-3/TRBV12-4; clone size: many; CDR3 length: 15; D gene: NA; CDR3 DNA: TGTGCCAGCAGTTTCGGTCCAGGGCCTTCTTATGGCTACACCTTC; CDR3 protein: CASSFGPGPSYGYTF
J gene: TRBJ2-2; V gene: TRBV4-1; clone size: NA; CDR3 length: 18; D gene: NA; CDR3 DNA: TGCGCCAGCAGCCAAGATTTCCCCCTTTCGTGGGGCACCGGGGAGCTGTTTTTT; CDR3 protein: CASSQDFPLSWGTGELFF
J gene: TRBJ1-1; V gene: TRBV9; clone size: few; CDR3 length: 16; D gene: TRBD1; CDR3 DNA: TGTGCCAGCAGTAAAACAGGGGGCTCCAGGAACACTGAAGCTTTCTTT; CDR3 protein: CASSKTGGSRNTEAFF
J gene: TRBJ2-3; V gene: TRBV14; clone size: NA; CDR3 length: 14; D gene: NA; CDR3 DNA: TGTGCCAGCAGCCAAGAGGGGTGGCTTGATACGCAGTATTTT; CDR3 protein: CASSQEGWLDTQYF
J gene: TRBJ2-5; V gene: TRBV5-1; clone size: NA; CDR3 length: 13; D gene: TRBD1; CDR3 DNA: TGCGCCAGCAGATACGACAGGGGGGAGACCCAGTACTTC; CDR3 protein: CASRYDRGETQYF
J gene: TRBJ1-6; V gene: TRBV5-1; clone size: NA; CDR3 length: 17; D gene: TRBD1; CDR3 DNA: TGCGCCAGCAGCACAAATCCGGGACAGGGGGCTGATTCACCCCTCCACTTT; CDR3 protein: CASSTNPGQGADSPLHF
J gene: TRBJ2-7; V gene: TRBV20-1; clone size: few; CDR3 length: 11; D gene: NA; CDR3 DNA: TGCAGTGCTAGTCTCGGTTCCGAGCAGTACTTC; CDR3 protein: CSASLGSEQYF
J gene: TRBJ2-3; V gene: TRBV6-1; clone size: NA; CDR3 length: 14; D gene: NA; CDR3 DNA: TGTGCCAGCAGACCTACGGGGGCAAGTAATACGCAGTATTTT; CDR3 protein: CASRPTGASNTQYF
J gene: TRBJ1-4; V gene: TRBV10-3; clone size: few; CDR3 length: 14; D gene: TRBD1; CDR3 DNA: TGTGCCATCAGCACAGGGGAGACTCAGGAAAAACTGTTTTTT; CDR3 protein: CAISTGETQEKLFF
J gene: TRBJ2-7; V gene: TRBV3-1; clone size: NA; CDR3 length: 12; D gene: NA; CDR3 DNA: TGTGCCAGCAGCCGCTACCTAGGGCAGCAGTACTTC; CDR3 protein: CASSRYLGQQYF
J gene: TRBJ2-7; V gene: TRBV9; clone size: NA; CDR3 length: 14; D gene: TRBD1; CDR3 DNA: TGTGCCAGCAGCCCGGGACAGGACTCCTACGAGCAGTACTTC; CDR3 protein: CASSPGQDSYEQYF
J gene: TRBJ1-5; V gene: TRBV20-1; clone size: NA; CDR3 length: 13; D gene: NA; CDR3 DNA: TGCAGTGCTAGTGAAGGGGTTAATCAGCCCCAGCATTTT; CDR3 protein: CSASEGVNQPQHF
J gene: TRBJ1-2; V gene: TRBV6-1; clone size: NA; CDR3 length: 14; D gene: NA; CDR3 DNA: TGTGCCAGCGGCCCACTTGAAGACAGCTATGGCTACACCTTC; CDR3 protein: CASGPLEDSYGYTF
J gene: TRBJ2-1; V gene: TRBV20-1; clone size: few; CDR3 length: 16; D gene: TRBD2; CDR3 DNA: TGCAGTGCTAGATCCCGGGTAGCGGGAGTCTACAATGAGCAGTTCTTC; CDR3 protein: CSARSRVAGVYNEQFF
J gene: TRBJ1-1; V gene: TRBV7-9; clone size: few; CDR3 length: 14; D gene: NA; CDR3 DNA: TGTGCCAGCAGCGTTATCGGGGGGGACACTGAAGCTTTCTTT; CDR3 protein: CASSVIGGDTEAFF
J gene: TRBJ1-5; V gene: TRBV20-1; clone size: few; CDR3 length: 15; D gene: NA; CDR3 DNA: TGCAGTGCTAGAGAAAAGCCGGATAGCAATCAGCCCCAGCATTTT; CDR3 protein: CSAREKPDSNQPQHF
J gene: TRBJ1-4; V gene: TRBV7-8; clone size: NA; CDR3 length: 16; D gene: NA; CDR3 DNA: TGTGCCAGCAGCTACCCTCAGGGGTACACTAATGAAAAACTGTTTTTT; CDR3 protein: CASSYPQGYTNEKLFF
J gene: TRBJ1-2; V gene: TRBV12-3/TRBV12-4; clone size: few; CDR3 length: 15; D gene: TRBD1; CDR3 DNA: TGTGCCAGCAGTCCGGGGACTAGACAGGGCTCTGGCTACACCTTC; CDR3 protein: CASSPGTRQGSGYTF
J gene: TRBJ2-7; V gene: TRBV20-1; clone size: NA; CDR3 length: 11; D gene: NA; CDR3 DNA: TGCAGTGCTAAGGTCAGGATGGAGCAGTACTTC; CDR3 protein: CSAKVRMEQYF
J gene: TRBJ2-3; V gene: TRBV5-6; clone size: few; CDR3 length: 15; D gene: NA; CDR3 DNA: TGTGCCAGCAGCTTAGGCAGGGGATGGACAGATACGCAGTATTTT; CDR3 protein: CASSLGRGWTDTQYF
J gene: TRBJ1-4; V gene: TRBV7-2; clone size: NA; CDR3 length: 15; D gene: TRBD1; CDR3 DNA: TGTGCCAGCAGCTTAGGGACAGGGGGTCATGAAAAACTGTTTTTT; CDR3 protein: CASSLGTGGHEKLFF
J gene: TRBJ2-7; V gene: TRBV5-1; clone size: many; CDR3 length: 15; D gene: NA; CDR3 DNA: TGCGCCAGCAGCGACCCTTTTGGGAGACCCTACGAGCAGTACTTC; CDR3 protein: CASSDPFGRPYEQYF
J gene: TRBJ1-5; V gene: TRBV11-2; clone size: few; CDR3 length: 20; D gene: NA; CDR3 DNA: TGTGCCAGCAGCTTAGACGTCGGCGCAGGGGCACTGTATAGCAATCAGCCCCAGCATTTT; CDR3 protein: CASSLDVGAGALYSNQPQHF
J gene: TRBJ1-2; V gene: TRBV13; clone size: NA; CDR3 length: 15; D gene: TRBD1; CDR3 DNA: TGTGCCAGCAGCTTACCCTGGACAGGGAACTATGGCTACACCTTC; CDR3 protein: CASSLPWTGNYGYTF
J gene: TRBJ1-3; V gene: TRBV3-1; clone size: NA; CDR3 length: 15; D gene: NA; CDR3 DNA: TGTGCCAGCAGCCAAAGGTCTGGGCCTGGAAACACCATATATTTT; CDR3 protein: CASSQRSGPGNTIYF
J gene: TRBJ2-5; V gene: TRBV10-3; clone size: many; CDR3 length: 13; D gene: NA; CDR3 DNA: TGTGCCATCAGTCGGACAGACCAAGAGACCCAGTACTTC; CDR3 protein: CAISRTDQETQYF